This T cell receptor beta chain was recorded in a study of siplizumab effects on memory and regulatory T cells. Turning to this clone: The target antigen is unknown.

Study-wide points: In siplizumab conditions, mappable alloreactive CD4+ clones averaged about 71% Treg-derived, against under 30% in controls. Alloreactive sequences whose origin lay in unstimulated CD4+ memory cells were significantly reduced by siplizumab. The authors mapped only a minor fraction of alloreactive clones to unstimulated subsets.

Assay: immunoSEQ multiplex PCR; the TCRdb copy retains only in-frame clones and omits some. This sample has approximately 120,000 clones, with about 94% found just once. This CDR3 has 10 residues. The germline V gene has CDR1 SQVTM and CDR2 ANQGSEA. The V end was cut by 5 bases, the J end by 2 bases, with 3 bases between. The sample consisted of non-Treg CD4+ T cells sorted from blood. The chain carries TRBV29-1 and TRBJ2-5; no definite D call. The source of this sequence is a human donor in good health. CDR3 sequence (DNA): TGCAGCGTTTCACAAGAGACCCAGTACTTC. As protein: CSVSQETQYF.